This T cell receptor beta chain was observed in a study of shared clonotypes between healthy human individuals. Turning to the study itself: Donors consisted of two women and a few men between 18 and 49.

This table comes from immunoSEQ multiplex PCR, and its TCRdb copy is limited to in-frame clones, with some not included. The sample includes approximately 980,000 clones, about 80% of them seen just once. CDR3 length equals 14 residues. V lost 5 bases and J lost 10; bases outside the gene matches: 5. From germline, CDR1 is SGHVS and CDR2 FNYEAQ. The TCR was taken from a man younger than 30 in good health. V is TRBV7-6 and J is TRBJ1-6; 10 positions agree with TRBD1. Sequenced material: memory CD4+ T cells sorted from blood. Specified subset: CD45RA-negative fraction. This chain's CDR3 is CASSADRGGSPLHF. CDR3 in DNA: TGTGCCAGCAGCGCGGACAGGGGGGGGTCACCCCTCCACTTT. The variable domain in full, with the rest retrieved from reference TRBV7-6 and TRBJ1-6, is GAGVSQSPRYKVTKRGQDVALRCDPISGHVSLYWYRQALGQGPEFLTYFNYEAQQDKSGLPNDRFSAERPEGSISTLTIQRTEQRDSAMYRCASSADRGGSPLHFGNGTRLTVT.